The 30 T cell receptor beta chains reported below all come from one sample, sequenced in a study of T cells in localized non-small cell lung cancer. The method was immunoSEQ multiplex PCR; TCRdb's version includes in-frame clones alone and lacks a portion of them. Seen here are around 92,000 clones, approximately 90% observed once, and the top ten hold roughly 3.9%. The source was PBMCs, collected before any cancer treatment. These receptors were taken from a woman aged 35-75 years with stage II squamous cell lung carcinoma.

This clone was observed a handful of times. CDR3 nucleotide sequence: TGTGCCAGCCACAGACTTTACGAGCAGTACTTC. Its translation is CASHRLYEQYF. The chain combines TRBV6-1 with TRBJ2-7; D not resolved. Germline V lookup: CDR1 MNHNS, CDR2 SASEGT. This CDR3 has 11 amino acids. V gave up 8 bases and J gave up 4 bases, with 9 bases separating them.

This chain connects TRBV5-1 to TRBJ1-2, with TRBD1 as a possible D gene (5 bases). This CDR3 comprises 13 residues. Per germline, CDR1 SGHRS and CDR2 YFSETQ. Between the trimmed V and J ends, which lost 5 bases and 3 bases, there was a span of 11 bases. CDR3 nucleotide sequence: TGCGCCAGCAGTCCACAGGTGGACTATGGCTACACCTTC. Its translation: CASSPQVDYGYTF.

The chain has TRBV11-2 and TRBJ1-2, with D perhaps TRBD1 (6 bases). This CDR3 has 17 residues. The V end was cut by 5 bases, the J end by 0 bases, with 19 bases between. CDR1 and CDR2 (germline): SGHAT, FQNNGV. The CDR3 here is CASSHPTQGLSNYGYTF. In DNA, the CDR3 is TGTGCCAGCAGCCACCCTACACAGGGACTATCTAACTATGGCTACACCTTC.

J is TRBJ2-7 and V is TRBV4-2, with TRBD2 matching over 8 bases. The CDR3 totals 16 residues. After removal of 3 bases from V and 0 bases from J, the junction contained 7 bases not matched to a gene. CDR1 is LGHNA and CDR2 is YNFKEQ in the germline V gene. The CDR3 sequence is CASSQGAGGFSYEQYF. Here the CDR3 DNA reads TGTGCCAGCAGCCAGGGGGCGGGAGGTTTCTCCTACGAGCAGTACTTC.

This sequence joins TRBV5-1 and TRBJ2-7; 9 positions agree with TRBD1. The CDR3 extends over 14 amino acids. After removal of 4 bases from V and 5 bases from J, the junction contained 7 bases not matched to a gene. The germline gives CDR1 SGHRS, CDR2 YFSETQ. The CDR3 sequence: CASSPDRGRNEQYF. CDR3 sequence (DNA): TGCGCCAGCAGCCCGGACAGGGGTAGAAACGAGCAGTACTTC.

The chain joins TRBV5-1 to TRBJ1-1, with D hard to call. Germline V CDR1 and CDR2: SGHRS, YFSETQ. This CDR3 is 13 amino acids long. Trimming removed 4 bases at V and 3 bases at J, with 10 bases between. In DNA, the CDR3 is TGCGCCAGCAGCCGGGAACGGTACACTGAAGCTTTCTTT. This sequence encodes CASSRERYTEAFF.

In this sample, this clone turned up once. In nucleotides, the CDR3 is TGTGCCAGTAGTACACAGGGGGCGACCACTGAAGCTTTCTTT. It is translated as CASSTQGATTEAFF. The V gene is TRBV19, the J gene TRBJ1-1; 9 bases line up with TRBD1. J lost 4 bases, V lost 4 bases, and 4 bases had no gene match. The CDR3 is made up of 14 amino acids. Germline assignment: CDR1 LNHDA and CDR2 SQIVND (reference sequence).

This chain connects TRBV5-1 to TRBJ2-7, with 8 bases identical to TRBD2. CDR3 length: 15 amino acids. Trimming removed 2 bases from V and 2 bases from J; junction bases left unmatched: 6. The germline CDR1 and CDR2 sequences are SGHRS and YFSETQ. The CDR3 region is CASSLGTRGPYEQYF. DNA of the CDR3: TGCGCCAGCAGCTTAGGGACTAGAGGCCCCTACGAGCAGTACTTC.

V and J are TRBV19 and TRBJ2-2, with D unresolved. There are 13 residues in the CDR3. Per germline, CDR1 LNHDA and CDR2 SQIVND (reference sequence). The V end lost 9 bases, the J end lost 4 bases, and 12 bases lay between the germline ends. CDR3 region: CASRRSGTGELFF. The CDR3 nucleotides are TGTGCCAGCCGGAGATCGGGCACCGGGGAGCTGTTTTTT.

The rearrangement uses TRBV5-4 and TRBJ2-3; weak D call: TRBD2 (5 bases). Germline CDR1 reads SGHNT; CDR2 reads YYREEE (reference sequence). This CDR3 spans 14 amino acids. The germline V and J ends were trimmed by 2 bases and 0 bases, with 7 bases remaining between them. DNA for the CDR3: TGTGCCAGCAGCTTTTGGACTAGCACAGATACGCAGTATTTT. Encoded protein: CASSFWTSTDTQYF.

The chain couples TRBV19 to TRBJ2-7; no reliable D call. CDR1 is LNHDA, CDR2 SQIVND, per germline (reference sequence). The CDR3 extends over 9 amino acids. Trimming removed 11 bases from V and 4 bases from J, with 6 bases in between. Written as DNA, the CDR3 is TGTGCCGGGGTATACGAGCAGTACTTC. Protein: CAGVYEQYF.

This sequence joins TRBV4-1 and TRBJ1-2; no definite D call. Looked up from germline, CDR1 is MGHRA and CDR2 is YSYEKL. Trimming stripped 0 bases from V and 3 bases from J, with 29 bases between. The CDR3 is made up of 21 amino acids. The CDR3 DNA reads TGCGCCAGCAGCCAAGATGGGCCCCTCGGGCGGGTCGGGAGTGGCGACTATGGCTACACCTTC. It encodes CASSQDGPLGRVGSGDYGYTF.

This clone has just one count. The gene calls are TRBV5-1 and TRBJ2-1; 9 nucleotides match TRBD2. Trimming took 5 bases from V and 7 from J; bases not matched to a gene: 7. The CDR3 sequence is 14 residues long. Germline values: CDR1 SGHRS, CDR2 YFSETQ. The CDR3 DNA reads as TGCGCCAGCAGTTTAGCGGGAGTTATGAATGAGCAGTTCTTC. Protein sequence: CASSLAGVMNEQFF.

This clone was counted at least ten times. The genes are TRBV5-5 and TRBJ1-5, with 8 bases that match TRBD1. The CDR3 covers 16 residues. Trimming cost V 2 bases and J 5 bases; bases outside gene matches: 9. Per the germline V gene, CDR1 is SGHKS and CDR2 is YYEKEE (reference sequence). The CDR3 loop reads CASSLGQGRNDQPQHF. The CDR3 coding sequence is TGTGCCAGCAGCTTAGGACAGGGACGCAACGATCAGCCCCAGCATTTT.

The CDR3 bases are TGTGCCAGCAGTGAAGCGACGGCTCTCACTGGGCGCGTCTACACCTTC. Amino acids: CASSEATALTGRVYTF. The chain employs TRBV6-1 and TRBJ1-2, with D uncertain. The CDR3 is 16 amino acids. The germline gives CDR1 MNHNS, CDR2 SASEGT. V lost 0 bases and J lost 10, with 21 bases in between.

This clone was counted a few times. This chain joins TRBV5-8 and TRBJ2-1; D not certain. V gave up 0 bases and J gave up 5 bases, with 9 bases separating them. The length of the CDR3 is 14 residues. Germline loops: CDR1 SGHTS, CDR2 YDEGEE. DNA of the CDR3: TGTGCCAGCAGCTTGGGGGCCCCCCACAATGAGCAGTTCTTC. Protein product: CASSLGAPHNEQFF.

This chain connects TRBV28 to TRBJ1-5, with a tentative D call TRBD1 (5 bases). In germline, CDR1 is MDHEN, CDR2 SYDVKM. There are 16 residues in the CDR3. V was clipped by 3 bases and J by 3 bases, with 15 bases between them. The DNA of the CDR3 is TGTGCCAGCAGTTTTAGGCAGGGAAATTTCAATCAGCCCCAGCATTTT. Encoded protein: CASSFRQGNFNQPQHF.

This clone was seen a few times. The CDR3 here is CASRPRYSGDTGDGYTF. The CDR3 coding sequence is TGTGCCAGCAGGCCTCGTTACTCCGGGGACACCGGGGATGGCTACACCTTC. The chain carries TRBV7-9 and TRBJ1-2, with a possible D match to TRBD1 (6 bases). Trimming removed 6 bases from V and 6 bases from J, with 26 bases in between. The V gene's germline CDR1 is SEHNR and CDR2 FQNEAQ (reference sequence). The CDR3 is 17 amino acids.

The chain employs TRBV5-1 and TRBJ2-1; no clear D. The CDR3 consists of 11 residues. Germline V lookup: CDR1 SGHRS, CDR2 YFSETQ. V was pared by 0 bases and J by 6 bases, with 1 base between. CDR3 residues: CASSLANEQFF. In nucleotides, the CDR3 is TGCGCCAGCAGCTTGGCCAATGAGCAGTTCTTC.

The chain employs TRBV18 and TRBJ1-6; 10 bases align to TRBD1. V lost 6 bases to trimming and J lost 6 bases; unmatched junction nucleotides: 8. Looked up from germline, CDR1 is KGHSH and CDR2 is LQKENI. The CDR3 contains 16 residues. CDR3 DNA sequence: TGTGCCAGCTCCCTCAACAGGGACAGGGGTAATTCACCCCTCCACTTT. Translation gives CASSLNRDRGNSPLHF.

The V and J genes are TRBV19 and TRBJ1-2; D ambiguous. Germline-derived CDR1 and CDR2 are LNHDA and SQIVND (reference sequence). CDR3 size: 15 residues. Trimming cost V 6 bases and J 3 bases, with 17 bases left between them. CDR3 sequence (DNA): TGTGCCAGTAGCCCTCCGAAGGGAATTGACTATGGCTACACCTTC. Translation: CASSPPKGIDYGYTF.

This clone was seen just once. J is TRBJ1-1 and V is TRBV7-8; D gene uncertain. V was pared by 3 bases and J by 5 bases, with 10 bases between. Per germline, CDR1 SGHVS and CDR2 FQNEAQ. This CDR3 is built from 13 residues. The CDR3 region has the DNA TGTGCCAGCAGCTTGGACGTCGGGACTGAAGCTTTCTTT. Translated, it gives CASSLDVGTEAFF.

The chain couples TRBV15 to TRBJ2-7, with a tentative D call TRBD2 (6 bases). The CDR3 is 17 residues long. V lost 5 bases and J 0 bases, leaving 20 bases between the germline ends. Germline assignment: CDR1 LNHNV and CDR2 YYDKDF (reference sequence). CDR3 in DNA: TGTGCCACCAGCCGATTGGGGGGTGGGACGAGCTCCTACGAGCAGTACTTC. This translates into CATSRLGGGTSSYEQYF.

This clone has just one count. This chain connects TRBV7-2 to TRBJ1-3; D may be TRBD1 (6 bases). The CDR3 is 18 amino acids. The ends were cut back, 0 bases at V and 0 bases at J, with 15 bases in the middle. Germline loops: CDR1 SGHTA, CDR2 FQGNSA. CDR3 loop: CASSLATTGPFSGNTIYF. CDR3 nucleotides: TGTGCCAGCAGCTTAGCCACTACAGGGCCCTTCTCTGGAAACACCATATATTTT.

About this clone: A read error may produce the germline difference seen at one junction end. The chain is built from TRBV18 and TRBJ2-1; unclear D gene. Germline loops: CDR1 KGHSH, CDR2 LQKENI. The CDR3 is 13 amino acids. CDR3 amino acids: CASSPPSSNEQFF. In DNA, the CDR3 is TGTGCCAGCTCACCACCGTCCTCCAATGAGCAGTTCTTC.

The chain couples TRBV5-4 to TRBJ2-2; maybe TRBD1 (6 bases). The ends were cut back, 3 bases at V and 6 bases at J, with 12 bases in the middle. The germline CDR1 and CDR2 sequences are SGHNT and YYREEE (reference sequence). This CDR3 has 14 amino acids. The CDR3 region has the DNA TGTGCCAGCAGCTCCCGGGACACCTCCGGGGAGCTGTTTTTT. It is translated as CASSSRDTSGELFF.

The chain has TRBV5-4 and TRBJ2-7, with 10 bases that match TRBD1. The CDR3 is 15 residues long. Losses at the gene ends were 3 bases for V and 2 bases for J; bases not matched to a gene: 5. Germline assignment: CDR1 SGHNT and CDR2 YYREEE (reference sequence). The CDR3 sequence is CASSSRDRGTYEQYF. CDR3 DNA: TGTGCCAGCAGCTCCCGGGACAGGGGAACCTACGAGCAGTACTTC.

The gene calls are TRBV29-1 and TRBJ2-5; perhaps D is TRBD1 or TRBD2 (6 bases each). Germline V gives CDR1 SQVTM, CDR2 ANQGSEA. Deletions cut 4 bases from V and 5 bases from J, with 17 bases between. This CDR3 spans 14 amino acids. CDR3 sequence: CSVGEGGRQETQYF. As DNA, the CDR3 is TGCAGCGTTGGGGAAGGGGGGCGGCAGGAGACCCAGTACTTC.

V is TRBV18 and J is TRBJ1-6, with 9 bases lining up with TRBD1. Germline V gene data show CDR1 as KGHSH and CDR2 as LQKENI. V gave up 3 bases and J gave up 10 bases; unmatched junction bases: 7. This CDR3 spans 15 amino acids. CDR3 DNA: TGTGCCAGCTCACCTTTACAGGGGGCAGGGTCACCCCTCCACTTT. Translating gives CASSPLQGAGSPLHF.

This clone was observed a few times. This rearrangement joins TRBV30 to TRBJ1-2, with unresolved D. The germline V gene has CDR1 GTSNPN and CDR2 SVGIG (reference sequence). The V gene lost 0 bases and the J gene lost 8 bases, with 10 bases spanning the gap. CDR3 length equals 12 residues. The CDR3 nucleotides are TGTGCCTGGAGTGTACAATCGGGAGGCTACACCTTC. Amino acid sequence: CAWSVQSGGYTF.